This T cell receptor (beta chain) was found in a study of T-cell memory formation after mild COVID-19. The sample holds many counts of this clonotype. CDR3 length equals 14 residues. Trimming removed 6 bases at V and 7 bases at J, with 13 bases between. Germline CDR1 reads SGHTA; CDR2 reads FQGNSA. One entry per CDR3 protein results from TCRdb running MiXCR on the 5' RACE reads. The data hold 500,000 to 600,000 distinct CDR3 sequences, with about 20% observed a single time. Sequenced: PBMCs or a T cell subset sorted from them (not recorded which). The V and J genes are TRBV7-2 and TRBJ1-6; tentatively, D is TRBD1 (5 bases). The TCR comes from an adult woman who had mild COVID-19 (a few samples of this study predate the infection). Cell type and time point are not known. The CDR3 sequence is CASRSGTTNSPLHF. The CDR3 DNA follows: TGTGCCAGCAGGTCAGGGACGACGAATTCACCCCTCCACTTT. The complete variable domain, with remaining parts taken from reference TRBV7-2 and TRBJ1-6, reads GAGVSQSPSNKVTEKGKDVELRCDPISGHTALYWYRQSLGQGLEFLIYFQGNSAPDKSGLPSDRFSAERTGGSVSTLTIQRTQQEDSAVYLCASRSGTTNSPLHFGNGTRLTVT.